Below are 5 T cell receptor beta chains sequenced from a single sample in a study of blood T cell repertoires in COVID-19. Libraries were prepared by immunoSEQ multiplex PCR; TCRdb keeps only in-frame clonotypes and omits some of them. This sample carries a few hundred thousand clones, 85% of them seen once, and the ten largest clones take approximately 19%. Sequenced sample: PBMCs or T cells enriched from blood (not recorded which). These receptors were obtained from a man between 35 and 55 years old who had recovered from COVID-19.

The chain employs TRBV5-1 and TRBJ2-1; a possible D gene is TRBD1 (6 bases). Between the trimmed V and J ends, which lost 1 base and 6 bases, there was a span of 8 bases. Germline lookup yields CDR1 SGHRS and CDR2 YFSETQ. This CDR3 contains 13 residues. CDR3 loop: CASSLTGPNEQFF. CDR3 coding DNA: TGCGCCAGCAGCTTGACAGGGCCCAATGAGCAGTTCTTC.

This clone was recorded only once. Here the CDR3 DNA reads TGTGCCATCAGTGAGAGGCGGGAGTTAGGTTATGAGCAGTTCTTC. It codes for CAISERRELGYEQFF. The chain has TRBV10-3 and TRBJ2-1; the match to TRBD2 covers 7 bases. Trimming removed 2 bases from V and 8 bases from J; junction bases left unmatched: 9. This CDR3 is 15 amino acids long. Germline V gene data show CDR1 as ENHRY and CDR2 as SYGVKD.

This chain joins TRBV5-5 and TRBJ1-2; maybe TRBD1 (6 bases). Germline V gene data show CDR1 as SGHKS and CDR2 as YYEKEE (reference sequence). This CDR3 is built from 14 residues. With 1 base removed from V and 3 bases from J, the gap between germline ends came to 10 bases. CDR3 amino acids: CASSLRTADYGYTF. CDR3 nucleotides: TGTGCCAGCAGCTTGAGGACAGCGGACTATGGCTACACCTTC.

The chain is built from TRBV11-2 and TRBJ2-7, with no clear D. In germline, CDR1 is SGHAT, CDR2 FQNNGV. The V end was cut by 1 base, the J end by 4 bases, with 14 bases between. This CDR3 is built from 15 residues. CDR3 bases: TGTGCCAGCAGCTTAGTGACAACAGAACCTTACGAGCAGTACTTC. As protein: CASSLVTTEPYEQYF.

The rearrangement joins TRBV18 to TRBJ2-5; D may be TRBD2 (6 bases). Germline lookup yields CDR1 KGHSH and CDR2 LQKENI. The V gene lost 4 bases and the J gene lost 2 bases, with 11 bases spanning the gap. The CDR3 contains 14 residues. The CDR3 bases are TGTGCCAGCTCACAGGGACTCGAACAAGAGACCCAGTACTTC. It codes for CASSQGLEQETQYF.